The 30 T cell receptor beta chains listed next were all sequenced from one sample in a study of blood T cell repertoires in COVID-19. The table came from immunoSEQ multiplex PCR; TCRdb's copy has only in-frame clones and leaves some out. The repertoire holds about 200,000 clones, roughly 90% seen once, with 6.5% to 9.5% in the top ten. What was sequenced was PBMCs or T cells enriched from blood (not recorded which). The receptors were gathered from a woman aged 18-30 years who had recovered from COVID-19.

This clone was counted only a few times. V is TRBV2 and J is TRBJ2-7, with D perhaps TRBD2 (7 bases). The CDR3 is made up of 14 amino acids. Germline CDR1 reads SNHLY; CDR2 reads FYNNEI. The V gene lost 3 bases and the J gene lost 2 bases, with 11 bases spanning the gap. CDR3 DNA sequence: TGTGCCAGCAGTGAGTGGGGGGGCACCTACGAGCAGTACTTC. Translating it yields CASSEWGGTYEQYF.

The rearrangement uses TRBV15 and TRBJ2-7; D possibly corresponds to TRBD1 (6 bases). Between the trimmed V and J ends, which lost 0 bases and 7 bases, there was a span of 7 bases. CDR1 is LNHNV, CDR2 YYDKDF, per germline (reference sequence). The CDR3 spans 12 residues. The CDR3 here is CATSRDGTEQYF. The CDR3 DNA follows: TGTGCCACCAGCAGAGATGGGACAGAGCAGTACTTC.

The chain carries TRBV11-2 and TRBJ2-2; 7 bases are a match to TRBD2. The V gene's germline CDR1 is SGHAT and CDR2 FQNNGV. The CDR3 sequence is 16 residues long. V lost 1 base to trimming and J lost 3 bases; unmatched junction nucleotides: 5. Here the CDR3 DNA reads TGTGCCAGCAGCTTAGTCGGACTAGACTACACCGGGGAGCTGTTTTTT. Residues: CASSLVGLDYTGELFF.

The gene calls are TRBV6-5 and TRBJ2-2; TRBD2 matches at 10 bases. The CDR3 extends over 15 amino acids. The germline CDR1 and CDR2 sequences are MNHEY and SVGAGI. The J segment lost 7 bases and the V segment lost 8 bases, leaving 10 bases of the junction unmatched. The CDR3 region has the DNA TGTGCCAGCTCGAGGCTAGCGGGGGTAGGCGGGGAGCTGTTTTTT. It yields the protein CASSRLAGVGGELFF.

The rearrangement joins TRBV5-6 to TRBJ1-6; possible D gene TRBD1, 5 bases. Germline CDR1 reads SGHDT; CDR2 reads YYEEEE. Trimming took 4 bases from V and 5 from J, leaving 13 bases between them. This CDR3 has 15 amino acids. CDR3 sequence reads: CASSERQRNNSPLHF. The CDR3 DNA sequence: TGTGCCAGCAGCGAAAGACAGAGGAATAATTCACCCCTCCACTTT.

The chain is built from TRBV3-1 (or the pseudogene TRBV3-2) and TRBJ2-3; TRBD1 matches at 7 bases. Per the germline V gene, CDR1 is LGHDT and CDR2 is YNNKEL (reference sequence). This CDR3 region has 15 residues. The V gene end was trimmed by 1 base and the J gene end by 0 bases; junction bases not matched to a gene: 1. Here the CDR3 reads CASSQGDSSTDTQYF. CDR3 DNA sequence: TGTGCCAGCAGCCAAGGGGACAGTAGCACAGATACGCAGTATTTT.

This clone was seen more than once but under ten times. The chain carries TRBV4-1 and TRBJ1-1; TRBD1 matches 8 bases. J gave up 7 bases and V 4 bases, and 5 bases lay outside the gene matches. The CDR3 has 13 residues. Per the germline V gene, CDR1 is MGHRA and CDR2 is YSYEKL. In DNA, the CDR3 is TGCGCCAGCAGCCGTTCACAGGGGGGTGAAGCTTTCTTT. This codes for CASSRSQGGEAFF.

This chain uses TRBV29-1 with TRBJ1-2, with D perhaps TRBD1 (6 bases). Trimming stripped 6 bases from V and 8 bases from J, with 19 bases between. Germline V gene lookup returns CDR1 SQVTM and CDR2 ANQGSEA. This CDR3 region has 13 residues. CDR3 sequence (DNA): TGCAGCGTCAGTCCAGGGGAATCTCGGGGCTACACCTTC. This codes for CSVSPGESRGYTF.

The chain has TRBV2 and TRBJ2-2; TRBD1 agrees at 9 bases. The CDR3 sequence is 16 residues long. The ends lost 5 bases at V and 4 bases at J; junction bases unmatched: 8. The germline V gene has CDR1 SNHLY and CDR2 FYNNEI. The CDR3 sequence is CASSPGTGLGTGELFF. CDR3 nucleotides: TGTGCCAGCAGTCCCGGGACAGGGTTGGGCACCGGGGAGCTGTTTTTT.

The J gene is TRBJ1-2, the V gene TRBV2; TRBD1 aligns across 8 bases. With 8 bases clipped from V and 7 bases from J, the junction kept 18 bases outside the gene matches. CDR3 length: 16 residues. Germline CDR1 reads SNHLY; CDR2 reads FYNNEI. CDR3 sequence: CASSQTKQGVALGYTF. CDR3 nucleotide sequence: TGTGCCAGCTCTCAAACTAAACAGGGGGTTGCGCTTGGCTACACCTTC.

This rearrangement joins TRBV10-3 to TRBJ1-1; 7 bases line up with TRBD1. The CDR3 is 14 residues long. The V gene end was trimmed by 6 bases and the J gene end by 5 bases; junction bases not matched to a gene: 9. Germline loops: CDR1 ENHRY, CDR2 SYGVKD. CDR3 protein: CAISSRTGGTEAFF. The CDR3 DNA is TGTGCCATCAGCAGCCGGACAGGCGGGACTGAAGCTTTCTTT.

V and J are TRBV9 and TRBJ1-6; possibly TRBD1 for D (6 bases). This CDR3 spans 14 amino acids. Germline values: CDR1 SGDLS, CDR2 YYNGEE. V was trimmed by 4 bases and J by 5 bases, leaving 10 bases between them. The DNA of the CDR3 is TGTGCCAGCAGCATGACAGGTGATAATTCACCCCTCCACTTT. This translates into CASSMTGDNSPLHF.

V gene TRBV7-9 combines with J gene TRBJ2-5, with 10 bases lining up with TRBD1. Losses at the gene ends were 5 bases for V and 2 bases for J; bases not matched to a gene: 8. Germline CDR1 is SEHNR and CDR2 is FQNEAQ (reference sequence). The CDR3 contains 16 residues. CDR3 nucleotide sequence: TGTGCCAGCAGCCCCGGGGACAGGGGTACACAAGAGACCCAGTACTTC. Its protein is CASSPGDRGTQETQYF.

CDR3 protein: CASSSSSGGSYYNEQFF. The DNA of the CDR3 is TGTGCCAGCAGCTCGTCTAGCGGGGGCTCTTACTACAATGAGCAGTTCTTC. The chain recombines TRBV5-4 with TRBJ2-1; 10 bases are shared with TRBD2. The CDR3 runs to 17 residues. Looked up from germline, CDR1 is SGHNT and CDR2 is YYREEE (reference sequence). Germline trimming cut 3 bases from V and 3 bases from J; bases unmatched to any gene: 9.

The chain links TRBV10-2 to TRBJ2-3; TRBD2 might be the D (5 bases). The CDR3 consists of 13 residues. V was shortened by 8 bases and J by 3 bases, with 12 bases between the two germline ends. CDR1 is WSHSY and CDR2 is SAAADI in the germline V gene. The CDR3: CASWLAGTDTQYF. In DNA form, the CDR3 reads TGCGCCAGCTGGCTAGCTGGGACAGATACGCAGTATTTT.

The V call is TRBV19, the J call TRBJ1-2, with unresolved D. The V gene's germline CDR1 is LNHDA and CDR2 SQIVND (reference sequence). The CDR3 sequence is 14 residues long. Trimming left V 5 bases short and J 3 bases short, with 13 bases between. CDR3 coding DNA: TGTGCCAGTAGTTTGGGAGGCTCATACTATGGCTACACCTTC. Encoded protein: CASSLGGSYYGYTF.

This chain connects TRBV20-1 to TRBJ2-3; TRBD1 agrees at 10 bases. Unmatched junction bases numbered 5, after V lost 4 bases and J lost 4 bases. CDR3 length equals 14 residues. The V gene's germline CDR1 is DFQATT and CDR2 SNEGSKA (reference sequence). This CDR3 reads CSAIDRGRADTQYF. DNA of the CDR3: TGCAGTGCTATTGACAGGGGGCGAGCAGATACGCAGTATTTT.

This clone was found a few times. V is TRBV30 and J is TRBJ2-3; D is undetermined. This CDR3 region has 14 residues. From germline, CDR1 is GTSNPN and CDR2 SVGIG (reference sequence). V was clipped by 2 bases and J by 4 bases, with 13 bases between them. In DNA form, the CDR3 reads TGTGCCTGGAGTTCAGGAAGCCCAGCAGATACGCAGTATTTT. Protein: CAWSSGSPADTQYF.

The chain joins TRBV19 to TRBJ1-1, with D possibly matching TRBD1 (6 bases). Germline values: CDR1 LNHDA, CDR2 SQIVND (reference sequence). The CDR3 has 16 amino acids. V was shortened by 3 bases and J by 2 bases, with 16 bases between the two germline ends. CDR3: CASSIQLTGSNTEAFF. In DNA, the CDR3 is TGTGCCAGTAGTATCCAGTTGACAGGAAGCAACACTGAAGCTTTCTTT.

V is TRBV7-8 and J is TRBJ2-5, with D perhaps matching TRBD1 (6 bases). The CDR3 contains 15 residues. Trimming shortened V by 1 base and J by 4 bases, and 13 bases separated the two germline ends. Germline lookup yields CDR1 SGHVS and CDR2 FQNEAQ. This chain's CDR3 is CASSLVQGGGETQYF. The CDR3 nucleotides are TGTGCCAGCAGCTTAGTACAGGGCGGAGGAGAGACCCAGTACTTC.

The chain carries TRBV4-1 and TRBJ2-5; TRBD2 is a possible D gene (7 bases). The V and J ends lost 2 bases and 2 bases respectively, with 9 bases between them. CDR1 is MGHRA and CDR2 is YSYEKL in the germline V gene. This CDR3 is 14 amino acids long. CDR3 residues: CASSQRGGQETQYF. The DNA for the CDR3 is TGCGCCAGCAGCCAAAGGGGGGGGCAAGAGACCCAGTACTTC.

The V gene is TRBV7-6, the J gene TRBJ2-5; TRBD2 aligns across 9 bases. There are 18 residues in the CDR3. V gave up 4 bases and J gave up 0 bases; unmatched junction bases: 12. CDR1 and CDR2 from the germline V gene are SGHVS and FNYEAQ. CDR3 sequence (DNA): TGTGCCAGCAGCTCCGGGACTAGCACAATTCTGTACCAAGAGACCCAGTACTTC. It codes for CASSSGTSTILYQETQYF.

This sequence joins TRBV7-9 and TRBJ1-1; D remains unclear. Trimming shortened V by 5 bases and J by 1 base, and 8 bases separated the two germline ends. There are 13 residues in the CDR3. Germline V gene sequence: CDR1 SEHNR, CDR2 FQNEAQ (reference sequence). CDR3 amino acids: CASSDTENTEAFF. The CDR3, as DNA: TGTGCCAGCAGCGACACAGAGAACACTGAAGCTTTCTTT.

The DNA for the CDR3 is TGTGCCAGCAGCTTTATGACAGGACCCTACAATGAGCAGTTCTTC. Its translation is CASSFMTGPYNEQFF. V is TRBV7-3 and J is TRBJ2-1, with D possibly being TRBD1 (6 bases). Trimming took 3 bases from V and 2 from J, leaving 11 bases between them. The V gene's germline CDR1 is SGHTA and CDR2 FQGTGA. The CDR3 runs to 15 residues. Supplemented by reference TRBV7-3 and TRBJ2-1, the full variable domain reads GAGVSQTPSNKVTEKGKYVELRCDPISGHTALYWYRQSLGQGPEFLIYFQGTGAADDSGLPNDRFFAVRPEGSVSTLKIQRTERGDSAVYLCASSFMTGPYNEQFFGPGTRLTVL.

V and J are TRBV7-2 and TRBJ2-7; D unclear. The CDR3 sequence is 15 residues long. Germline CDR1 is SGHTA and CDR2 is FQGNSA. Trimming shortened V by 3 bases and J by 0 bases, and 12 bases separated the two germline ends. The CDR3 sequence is CASSFFPGTSYEQYF. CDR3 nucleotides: TGTGCCAGCAGCTTCTTCCCAGGAACCTCCTACGAGCAGTACTTC.

CDR3 sequence (DNA): TGCGCCAGCAGCCACCCTAGCGGGGGGACCGAGAGCTCCTACAATGAGCAGTTCTTC. Amino acids: CASSHPSGGTESSYNEQFF. The V gene is TRBV4-1, the J gene TRBJ2-1; TRBD2 matches at 11 bases. Germline CDR1 reads MGHRA; CDR2 reads YSYEKL. After removal of 3 bases from V and 0 bases from J, the junction contained 10 bases not matched to a gene. This CDR3 has 19 amino acids.

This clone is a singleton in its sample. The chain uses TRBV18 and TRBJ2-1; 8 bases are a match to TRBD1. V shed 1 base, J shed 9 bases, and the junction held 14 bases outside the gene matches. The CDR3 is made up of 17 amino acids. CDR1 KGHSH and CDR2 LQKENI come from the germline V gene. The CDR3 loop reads CASSPLSRGLAQGEQFF. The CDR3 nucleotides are TGTGCCAGCTCACCACTCTCCAGGGGGCTCGCCCAGGGTGAGCAGTTCTTC.

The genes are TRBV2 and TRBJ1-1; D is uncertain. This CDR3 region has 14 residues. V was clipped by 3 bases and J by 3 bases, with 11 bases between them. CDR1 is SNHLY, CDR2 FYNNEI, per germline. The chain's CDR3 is CASSDTLPYTEAFF. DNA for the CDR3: TGTGCCAGCAGTGACACCCTACCGTACACTGAAGCTTTCTTT.

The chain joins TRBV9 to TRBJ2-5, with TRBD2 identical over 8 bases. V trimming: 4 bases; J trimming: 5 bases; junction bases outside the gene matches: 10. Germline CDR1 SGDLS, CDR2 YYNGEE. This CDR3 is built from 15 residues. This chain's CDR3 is CASSPRRGGSETQYF. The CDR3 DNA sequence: TGTGCCAGCAGCCCCCGACGGGGGGGCTCCGAGACCCAGTACTTC.

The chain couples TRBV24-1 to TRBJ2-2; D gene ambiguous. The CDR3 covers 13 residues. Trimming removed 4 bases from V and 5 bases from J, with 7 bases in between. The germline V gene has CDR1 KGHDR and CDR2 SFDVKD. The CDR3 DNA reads TGTGCCACCAGTGAAACATTGACCGGGGAGCTGTTTTTT. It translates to CATSETLTGELFF.